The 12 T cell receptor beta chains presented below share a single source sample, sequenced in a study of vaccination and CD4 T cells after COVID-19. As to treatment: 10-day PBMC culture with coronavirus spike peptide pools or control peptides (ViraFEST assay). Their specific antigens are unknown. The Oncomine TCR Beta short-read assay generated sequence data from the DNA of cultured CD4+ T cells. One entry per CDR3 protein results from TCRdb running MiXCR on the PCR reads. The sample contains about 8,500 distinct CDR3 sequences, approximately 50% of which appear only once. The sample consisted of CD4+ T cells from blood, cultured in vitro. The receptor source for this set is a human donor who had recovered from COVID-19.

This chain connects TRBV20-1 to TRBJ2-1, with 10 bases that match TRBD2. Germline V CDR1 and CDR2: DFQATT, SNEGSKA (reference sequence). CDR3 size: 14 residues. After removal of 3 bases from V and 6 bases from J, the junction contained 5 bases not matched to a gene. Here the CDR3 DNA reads TGCAGTGCTAGGCGGGCTAGCGGGAGCAATGAGCAGTTCTTC. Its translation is CSARRASGSNEQFF.

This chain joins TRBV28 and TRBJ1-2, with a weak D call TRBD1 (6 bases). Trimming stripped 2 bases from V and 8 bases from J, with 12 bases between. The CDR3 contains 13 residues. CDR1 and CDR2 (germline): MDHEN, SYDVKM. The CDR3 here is CASSLKYREGYTF. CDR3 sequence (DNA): TGTGCCAGCAGTTTAAAGTACAGGGAGGGCTACACCTTC.

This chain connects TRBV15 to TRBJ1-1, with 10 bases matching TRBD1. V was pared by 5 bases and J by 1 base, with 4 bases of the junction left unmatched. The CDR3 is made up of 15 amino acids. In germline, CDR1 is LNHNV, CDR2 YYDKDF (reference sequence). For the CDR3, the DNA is TGTGCCACCAGCGGAAGGACAGGGGGGAACACTGAAGCTTTCTTT. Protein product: CATSGRTGGNTEAFF.

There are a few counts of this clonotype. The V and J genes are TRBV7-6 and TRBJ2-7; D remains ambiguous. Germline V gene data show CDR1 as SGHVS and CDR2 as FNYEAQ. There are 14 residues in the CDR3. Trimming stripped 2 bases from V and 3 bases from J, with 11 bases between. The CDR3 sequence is CASSLLGKDYEQYF. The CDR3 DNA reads TGTGCCAGCAGCTTACTGGGGAAGGACTACGAGCAGTACTTC.

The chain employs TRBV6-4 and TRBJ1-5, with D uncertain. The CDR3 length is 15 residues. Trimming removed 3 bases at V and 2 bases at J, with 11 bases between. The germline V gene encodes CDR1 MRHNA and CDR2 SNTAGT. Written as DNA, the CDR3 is TGTGCCAGCAGTGAAGAGCCCTGGGGCAATCAGCCCCAGCATTTT. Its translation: CASSEEPWGNQPQHF.

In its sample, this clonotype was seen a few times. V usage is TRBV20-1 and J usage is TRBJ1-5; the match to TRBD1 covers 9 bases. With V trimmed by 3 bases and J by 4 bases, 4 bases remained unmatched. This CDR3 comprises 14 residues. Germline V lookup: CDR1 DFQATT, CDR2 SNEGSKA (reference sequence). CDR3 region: CSARAGTGNQPQHF. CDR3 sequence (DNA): TGCAGTGCTAGGGCCGGGACAGGGAATCAGCCCCAGCATTTT.

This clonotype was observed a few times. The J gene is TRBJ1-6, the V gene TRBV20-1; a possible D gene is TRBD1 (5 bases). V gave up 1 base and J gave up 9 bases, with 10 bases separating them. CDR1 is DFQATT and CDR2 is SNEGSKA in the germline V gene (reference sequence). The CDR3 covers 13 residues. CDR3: CSARGGVGSPLHF. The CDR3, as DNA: TGCAGTGCTAGAGGGGGGGTCGGTTCACCCCTCCACTTT.

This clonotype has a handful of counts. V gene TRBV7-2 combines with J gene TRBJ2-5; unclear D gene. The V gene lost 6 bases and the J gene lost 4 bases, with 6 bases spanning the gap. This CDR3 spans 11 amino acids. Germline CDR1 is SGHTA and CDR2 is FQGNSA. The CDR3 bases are TGTGCCAGCAGTTCGGTAGAGACCCAGTACTTC. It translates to CASSSVETQYF.

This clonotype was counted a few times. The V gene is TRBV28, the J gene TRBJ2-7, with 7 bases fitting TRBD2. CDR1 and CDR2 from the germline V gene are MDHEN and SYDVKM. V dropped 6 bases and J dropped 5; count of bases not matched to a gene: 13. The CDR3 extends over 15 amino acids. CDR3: CASRSGGGGIHEQYF. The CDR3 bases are TGTGCCAGCAGGTCGGGGGGAGGAGGGATCCACGAGCAGTACTTC. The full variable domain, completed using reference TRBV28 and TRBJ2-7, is DVKVTQSSRYLVKRTGEKVFLECVQDMDHENMFWYRQDPGLGLRLIYFSYDVKMKEKGDIPEGYSVSREKKERFSLILESASTNQTSMYLCASRSGGGGIHEQYFGPGTRLTVT.

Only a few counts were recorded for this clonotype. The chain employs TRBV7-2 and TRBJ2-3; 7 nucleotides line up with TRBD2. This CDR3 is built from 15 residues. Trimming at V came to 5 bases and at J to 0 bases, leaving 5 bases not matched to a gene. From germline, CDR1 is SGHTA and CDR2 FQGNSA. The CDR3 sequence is CASSRDYLSTDTQYF. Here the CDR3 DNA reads TGTGCCAGCAGCCGGGACTACCTAAGCACAGATACGCAGTATTTT.

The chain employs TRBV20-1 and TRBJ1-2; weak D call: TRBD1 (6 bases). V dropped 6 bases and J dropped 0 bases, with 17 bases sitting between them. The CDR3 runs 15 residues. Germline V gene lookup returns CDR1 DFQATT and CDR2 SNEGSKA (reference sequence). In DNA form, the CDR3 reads TGCAGTGCCAGCCCCCGAACAGGGTCTAACTATGGCTACACCTTC. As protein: CSASPRTGSNYGYTF.

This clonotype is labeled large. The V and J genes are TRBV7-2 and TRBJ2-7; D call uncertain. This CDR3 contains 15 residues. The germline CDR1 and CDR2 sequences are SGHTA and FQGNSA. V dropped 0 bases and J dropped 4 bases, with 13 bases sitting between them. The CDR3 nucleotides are TGTGCCAGCAGCTTAGCTTACGTATCCACGTACGAGCAGTACTTC. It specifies CASSLAYVSTYEQYF. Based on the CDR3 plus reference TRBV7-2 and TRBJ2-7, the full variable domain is GAGVSQSPSNKVTEKGKDVELRCDPISGHTALYWYRQSLGQGLEFLIYFQGNSAPDKSGLPSDRFSAERTGGSVSTLTIQRTQQEDSAVYLCASSLAYVSTYEQYFGPGTRLTVT.